This T cell receptor (beta chain) was obtained from a study of T cells in Graves' hyperthyroidism and ophthalmopathy. Study background: It was at initial diagnosis, before any treatment, that peripheral blood was collected. Notes on the study in general: A 13 V-J signature model discriminated ophthalmopathy versus stable hyperthyroidism.

RNA transcripts yielded amplified TCR beta CDR3 regions. HTBI primers drove first-round RT-PCR of the TCR CDR3. TCRdb called the multiplex PCR reads again in MiXCR, with one record for every CDR3 protein. The repertoire holds about 610,000 distinct CDR3 sequences, approximately 15% seen once, with approximately 4.3% in the top ten. Each ophthalmopathy patient scored at least 3 on the Clinical Activity Score and at least 4 on NOSPECS grade, with duration under 3 months. Uncontrolled infection, other autoimmune disease, pregnancy and lactation each barred patients from inclusion. Trimming left V 6 bases short and J 3 bases short, with 11 bases between. The germline V gene encodes CDR1 SQVTM and CDR2 ANQGSEA. The CDR3 length is 12 residues. This clonotype appeared many times. Antigen unknown.

The sequenced sample consisted of blood. The TCR originated in a woman aged 40 to 50 with Graves' ophthalmopathy. This chain connects TRBV29-1 to TRBJ2-5, with D maybe TRBD1 (5 bases). The DNA of the CDR3 is TGCAGCGTACAGACAGAAAAAGAGACCCAGTACTTC. It specifies CSVQTEKETQYF.